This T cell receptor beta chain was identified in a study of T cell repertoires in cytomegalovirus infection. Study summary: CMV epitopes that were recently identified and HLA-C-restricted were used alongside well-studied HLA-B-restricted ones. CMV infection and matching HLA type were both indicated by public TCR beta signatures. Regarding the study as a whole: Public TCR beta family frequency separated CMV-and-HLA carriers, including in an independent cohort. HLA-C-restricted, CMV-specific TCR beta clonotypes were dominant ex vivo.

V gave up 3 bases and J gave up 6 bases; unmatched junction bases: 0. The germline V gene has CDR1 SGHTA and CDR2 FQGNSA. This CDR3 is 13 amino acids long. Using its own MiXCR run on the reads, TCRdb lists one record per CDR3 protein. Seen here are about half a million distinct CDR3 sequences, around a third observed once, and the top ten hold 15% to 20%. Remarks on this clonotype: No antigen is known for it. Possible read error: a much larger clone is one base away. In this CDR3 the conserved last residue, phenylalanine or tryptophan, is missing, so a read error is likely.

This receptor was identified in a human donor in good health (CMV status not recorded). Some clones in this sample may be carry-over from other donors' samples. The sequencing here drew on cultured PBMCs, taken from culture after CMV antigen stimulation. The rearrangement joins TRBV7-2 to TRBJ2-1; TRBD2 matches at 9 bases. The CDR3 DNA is TGTGCCAGCAGCTTTAGCGGGAGCAATGAGCAGTTCTCC. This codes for CASSFSGSNEQFS.